The 31 T cell receptor beta chains presented below share a single source sample, sequenced in a study of patients and donors after allogeneic stem cell transplantation (TCRdb year 2020). Libraries were built with RT-PCR. The sequencer listed for this sample is NextSeq 550. TCRdb ran its own pipeline on the public reads, namely fastp trimming at Q25 and MiXCR clone calling, and kept in-frame beta chains. Entries are consolidated by CDR3 protein sequence, retaining the most common genes and DNA. For this sample the table gives about 960,000 distinct CDR3 sequences, of which under 20% were detected only once. Of the sample, 5.5% to 6.5% is held by the ten largest clones. The sequenced material came from blood, either unsorted or a sorted T cell fraction (not recorded which). These receptors were taken from a human donor who was either an allogeneic HSCT recipient or a stem cell or donor lymphocyte infusion donor (not recorded which). It is not recorded whose cells these are; they may come from a transplant donor.

The V and J genes are TRBV20-1 and TRBJ2-1; TRBD2 matches at 8 bases. The germline CDR1 and CDR2 sequences are DFQATT and SNEGSKA (reference sequence). This CDR3 has 18 amino acids. Losses at the gene ends were 3 bases for V and 0 bases for J; bases not matched to a gene: 13. CDR3 residues: CSASGPTASGSSYNEQFF. In DNA form, the CDR3 reads TGCAGTGCTAGTGGCCCCACCGCCAGCGGGAGCTCCTACAATGAGCAGTTCTTC.

This clonotype was picked up a small number of times. CDR3 amino acids: CASSPVAGETGLFF. DNA of the CDR3: TGCGCCAGCAGCCCTGTCGCCGGGGAGACTGGGCTGTTTTTT. The chain couples TRBV5-1 to TRBJ2-2; perhaps TRBD2 as D (5 bases). V was pared by 4 bases and J by 13 bases, with 20 bases between. Germline assignment: CDR1 SGHRS and CDR2 YFSETQ. This CDR3 contains 14 residues.

The chain joins TRBV12-3 or TRBV12-4 to TRBJ2-3; D unclear. V lost 5 bases and J 4 bases, leaving 10 bases between the germline ends. The length of the CDR3 is 13 residues. The CDR3 loop is CASSIHPADTQYF. In DNA form, the CDR3 reads TGTGCCAGCAGTATACATCCCGCAGATACGCAGTATTTT.

This clonotype was detected a few times. V gene TRBV12-3 or TRBV12-4 combines with J gene TRBJ2-3, with TRBD2 matching over 10 bases. Trimming removed 5 bases from V and 0 bases from J; junction bases left unmatched: 2. The CDR3 consists of 15 residues. The chain's CDR3 is CASSVSGRSTDTQYF. The CDR3 DNA sequence: TGTGCCAGCAGTGTTAGCGGGAGGAGCACAGATACGCAGTATTTT.

This clonotype was seen only a few times. The V call is TRBV5-6, the J call TRBJ2-1; D gene uncertain. The germline V gene has CDR1 SGHDT and CDR2 YYEEEE. This CDR3 comprises 13 residues. The V end was cut by 1 base, the J end by 4 bases, with 6 bases between. The CDR3 DNA reads as TGTGCCAGCAGCTTGTTACCTTACAATGAGCAGTTCTTC. Protein sequence: CASSLLPYNEQFF. The variable domain in full, with the rest retrieved from reference TRBV5-6 and TRBJ2-1, is DAGVTQSPTHLIKTRGQQVTLRCSPKSGHDTVSWYQQALGQGPQFIFQYYEEEERQRGNFPDRFSGHQFPNYSSELNVNALLLGDSALYLCASSLLPYNEQFFGPGTRLTVL.

This clonotype was detected ten times or more. This rearrangement joins TRBV10-2 to TRBJ2-5, with 9 bases identical to TRBD2. Looked up from germline, CDR1 is WSHSY and CDR2 is SAAADI. V dropped 6 bases and J dropped 2; count of bases not matched to a gene: 7. The CDR3 is 15 amino acids. The CDR3 spells CASRPGTSLQETQYF. Written as DNA, the CDR3 is TGCGCCAGCAGACCCGGGACTAGCTTACAAGAGACCCAGTACTTC.

This chain joins TRBV11-2 and TRBJ2-7; unclear D gene. V lost 3 bases to trimming and J lost 3 bases, with 12 bases between them. Per germline, CDR1 SGHAT and CDR2 FQNNGV. The CDR3 is 14 residues long. In DNA, the CDR3 is TGTGCCAGCAGCTTTGCCGTCGCAAACTACGAGCAGTACTTC. Translating it yields CASSFAVANYEQYF. Combining the CDR3 with reference TRBV11-2 and TRBJ2-7 gives the whole variable domain EAGVAQSPRYKIIEKRQSVAFWCNPISGHATLYWYQQILGQGPKLLIQFQNNGVVDDSQLPKDRFSAERLKGVDSTLKIQPAKLEDSAVYLCASSFAVANYEQYFGPGTRLTVT.

This clonotype has more than one count but fewer than ten. The chain is built from TRBV11-2 and TRBJ2-1; 9 bases line up with TRBD2. The CDR3 consists of 17 residues. Unmatched junction bases numbered 6, after V lost 1 base and J lost 2 bases. In germline, CDR1 is SGHAT, CDR2 FQNNGV. CDR3 nucleotides: TGTGCCAGCAGCTTAGTCGCTAGCGGGGTAACCTACAATGAGCAGTTCTTC. It is translated as CASSLVASGVTYNEQFF.

As regards this clonotype: A read error may produce the germline difference seen at one junction end. V and J are TRBV12-3 or TRBV12-4 and TRBJ2-1, with D perhaps matching TRBD1 (6 bases). This CDR3 region has 16 residues. The CDR3 bases are TGTGACAGCAGTCTACCCGACAGGACCTCCTACAATGAGCAGTTCTTC. Its translation is CDSSLPDRTSYNEQFF.

The sample holds a few counts of this clonotype. The chain employs TRBV29-1 and TRBJ1-2; 8 bases match TRBD1. J gave up 6 bases and V 5 bases, and 5 bases lay outside the gene matches. This CDR3 has 12 amino acids. Germline loops: CDR1 SQVTM, CDR2 ANQGSEA. CDR3 sequence reads: CSVNRGEDGYTF. Written as DNA, the CDR3 is TGCAGCGTTAACAGGGGGGAGGATGGCTACACCTTC.

This clonotype came up once. The chain is built from TRBV11-2 and TRBJ2-7, with 10 bases fitting TRBD2. Germline CDR1 is SGHAT and CDR2 is FQNNGV. V lost 3 bases, J lost 3 bases, and 2 bases stayed unmatched. This CDR3 is 14 amino acids long. The CDR3 DNA is TGTGCCAGCAGCTTTAGCGGGGGGCACTACGAGCAGTACTTC. It yields the protein CASSFSGGHYEQYF.

The CDR3 loop reads CASSYRQLPGELFF. The CDR3 DNA follows: TGTGCCAGCAGTTACAGACAGCTGCCCGGGGAGCTGTTTTTT. This chain links TRBV6-5 with TRBJ2-2, with D maybe TRBD1 (5 bases). V lost 2 bases, J lost 6 bases, and 10 bases lay in between. Germline V gene lookup returns CDR1 MNHEY and CDR2 SVGAGI. The CDR3 length is 14 residues.

The chain couples TRBV10-3 to TRBJ1-2, with TRBD1 identical over 8 bases. V was pared by 2 bases and J by 4 bases, with 12 bases of the junction left unmatched. CDR3 length: 17 residues. Germline V gives CDR1 ENHRY, CDR2 SYGVKD. The CDR3 DNA follows: TGTGCCATCAGTGAGACATCGGACAGGGCGAAAATCTATGGCTACACCTTC. Translating it yields CAISETSDRAKIYGYTF.

This clonotype was recorded at least ten times. V usage is TRBV28 and J usage is TRBJ2-7; D unresolved. CDR1 MDHEN and CDR2 SYDVKM come from the germline V gene. Trimming removed 6 bases from V and 3 bases from J, with 9 bases in between. The CDR3 is 12 residues long. Here the CDR3 reads CASSPDNYEQYF. The CDR3 coding sequence is TGTGCCAGCAGCCCAGACAACTACGAGCAGTACTTC. Drawing the rest from reference TRBV28 and TRBJ2-7, the complete variable domain is DVKVTQSSRYLVKRTGEKVFLECVQDMDHENMFWYRQDPGLGLRLIYFSYDVKMKEKGDIPEGYSVSREKKERFSLILESASTNQTSMYLCASSPDNYEQYFGPGTRLTVT.

This chain connects TRBV5-1 to TRBJ2-7, with 7 nucleotides matching TRBD1. The J segment lost 11 bases and the V segment lost 3 bases, leaving 14 bases of the junction unmatched. Germline lookup yields CDR1 SGHRS and CDR2 YFSETQ. The CDR3 is made up of 14 amino acids. The CDR3 here is CASSSGSGTEIKYF. CDR3 nucleotides: TGCGCCAGCAGCTCTGGATCCGGGACAGAAATCAAGTACTTC. The full variable domain, rest sourced from reference TRBV5-1 and TRBJ2-7, is KAGVTQTPRYLIKTRGQQVTLSCSPISGHRSVSWYQQTPGQGLQFLFEYFSETQRNKGNFPGRFSGRQFSNSRSEMNVSTLELGDSALYLCASSSGSGTEIKYFGPGTRLTVT.

This clonotype was counted a few times. The chain combines TRBV7-2 with TRBJ1-2, with D possibly being TRBD1 (5 bases). CDR1 is SGHTA and CDR2 is FQGNSA in the germline V gene. V was cut by 2 bases and J by 4 bases, with 17 bases left in between. The CDR3 extends over 16 amino acids. CDR3 region: CASSLSYKGFFYGYTF. The CDR3 DNA reads TGTGCCAGCAGCTTAAGTTATAAGGGGTTCTTCTATGGCTACACCTTC.

This clonotype came up many times. The chain employs TRBV12-3 or TRBV12-4 and TRBJ1-1; 12 positions match TRBD1. Trimming took 3 bases from V and 6 from J; bases not matched to a gene: 5. CDR3 size: 15 residues. CDR3 protein: CASSFRGQGAAEAFF. The DNA for the CDR3 is TGTGCCAGCAGTTTCCGGGGACAGGGGGCGGCTGAAGCTTTCTTT.

This chain uses TRBV20-1 with TRBJ2-5; TRBD2 is a possible D gene (7 bases). CDR1 is DFQATT and CDR2 is SNEGSKA in the germline V gene (reference sequence). Trimming shortened V by 1 base and J by 7 bases, and 22 bases separated the two germline ends. This CDR3 contains 16 residues. The CDR3 is CSARGPKGGASGTQYF. The CDR3 bases are TGCAGTGCTAGAGGCCCAAAGGGGGGGGCGTCGGGGACCCAGTACTTC.

The rearrangement uses TRBV27 and TRBJ2-7; D possibly corresponds to TRBD2 (5 bases). V shed 1 base and J shed 0 bases, with 7 bases lying between them. This CDR3 is 14 amino acids long. The V gene's germline CDR1 is MNHEY and CDR2 SMNVEV (reference sequence). CDR3 in amino acids: CASSLLRDSYEQYF. The CDR3 DNA reads TGTGCCAGCAGTTTATTGAGGGACTCCTACGAGCAGTACTTC.

At least ten counts were recorded for this clonotype. This chain uses TRBV12-3 or TRBV12-4 with TRBJ1-2; TRBD1 might be the D (6 bases). The CDR3 extends over 12 amino acids. The ends were cut back, 2 bases at V and 8 bases at J, with 9 bases in the middle. CDR3 in amino acids: CASSLRGEGYTF. The CDR3 DNA is TGTGCCAGCAGTTTAAGGGGGGAAGGCTACACCTTC.

This clonotype was seen a handful of times. The chain has TRBV2 and TRBJ1-2; the D is unclear. Trimming took off 6 bases at V and 0 bases at J, with 20 bases between the two ends. CDR1 and CDR2 (germline): SNHLY, FYNNEI. This CDR3 has 17 amino acids. The CDR3 region is CASSEPLRVSANYGYTF. Here the CDR3 DNA reads TGTGCCAGCAGCGAACCCCTCCGGGTATCAGCTAACTATGGCTACACCTTC.

The chain uses TRBV6-5 and TRBJ1-5; 10 nucleotides match TRBD1. Germline V CDR1 and CDR2: MNHEY, SVGAGI. The CDR3 is made up of 17 amino acids. Germline trimming cut 2 bases from V and 2 bases from J; bases unmatched to any gene: 6. The CDR3 region is CASSYGPGTGGNQPQHF. CDR3 in DNA: TGTGCCAGCAGTTACGGTCCCGGGACAGGGGGCAATCAGCCCCAGCATTTT.

This chain links TRBV7-9 with TRBJ2-7, with no clear D. The CDR3 totals 17 residues. With 5 bases removed from V and 3 bases from J, the gap between germline ends came to 23 bases. From germline, CDR1 is SEHNR and CDR2 FQNEAQ (reference sequence). This CDR3 is CASSKGTGEVGFYEQYF. The CDR3 coding sequence is TGTGCCAGCAGCAAGGGCACCGGAGAGGTGGGGTTCTACGAGCAGTACTTC.

This clonotype came up a few times. This CDR3 is CSVSRTGGYEQYF. CDR3 DNA: TGCAGCGTTAGTAGGACAGGGGGGTACGAGCAGTACTTC. The chain couples TRBV29-1 to TRBJ2-7, with TRBD1 matching 10 bases. Germline V gene data show CDR1 as SQVTM and CDR2 as ANQGSEA. Trimming at V came to 5 bases and at J to 4 bases, leaving 5 bases not matched to a gene. The CDR3 contains 13 residues.

The rearrangement joins TRBV5-1 to TRBJ2-1; 12 bases map to TRBD2. The length of the CDR3 is 14 residues. CDR1 and CDR2 (germline): SGHRS, YFSETQ. The junction had 6 bases not matched to a gene; V was cut back by 5 bases and J by 9 bases. The CDR3 nucleotides read TGCGCCAGCAGTTCCCTAGCGGGGGGGGGTGAGCAGTTCTTC. Amino acids: CASSSLAGGGEQFF.

In its sample, this clonotype was seen a few times. The chain joins TRBV2 to TRBJ1-3; perhaps TRBD1 as D (5 bases). Germline V lookup: CDR1 SNHLY, CDR2 FYNNEI. V gave up 8 bases and J gave up 0 bases, with 17 bases separating them. This CDR3 region has 16 residues. The CDR3 loop is CASRTGGRRSGNTIYF. Here the CDR3 DNA reads TGTGCCAGCCGAACGGGGGGACGGCGCTCTGGAAACACCATATATTTT.

The count of this clonotype is one. V usage is TRBV15 and J usage is TRBJ2-5, with 8 bases identical to TRBD1. With V trimmed by 3 bases and J by 3 bases, 3 bases remained unmatched. Germline V CDR1 and CDR2: LNHNV, YYDKDF (reference sequence). The CDR3 loop spans 14 amino acids. The CDR3 loop is CATSSQGAKETQYF. The CDR3 coding sequence is TGTGCCACCAGCAGCCAGGGGGCCAAAGAGACCCAGTACTTC. Full variable domain (rest looked up from reference TRBV15 and TRBJ2-5): DAMVIQNPRYQVTQFGKPVTLSCSQTLNHNVMYWYQQKSSQAPKLLFHYYDKDFNNEADTPDNFQSRRPNTSFCFLDIRSPGLGDTAMYLCATSSQGAKETQYFGPGTRLLVL.

The table lists this clonotype with a few counts. The V and J genes are TRBV5-4 and TRBJ2-2; a possible D gene is TRBD2 (7 bases). The germline V gene has CDR1 SGHNT and CDR2 YYREEE (reference sequence). There are 15 residues in the CDR3. Trimming pared 1 base from V and 5 bases from J, leaving 12 bases between. The CDR3 nucleotides are TGTGCCAGCAGCTTGTCGGGGGGCCGTACCGGGGAGCTGTTTTTT. Translating it yields CASSLSGGRTGELFF.

V usage is TRBV24-1 and J usage is TRBJ1-5, with D perhaps TRBD1 (5 bases). Per germline, CDR1 KGHDR and CDR2 SFDVKD. CDR3 size: 12 residues. The V end was cut by 6 bases, the J end by 10 bases, with 12 bases between. The CDR3 nucleotides read TGTGCCACCAGTTCAGGGCTGTTTCCCCAGCATTTT. Protein: CATSSGLFPQHF.

The CDR3 loop is CASSQDLRAGGYTF. DNA for the CDR3: TGCGCCAGCAGCCAAGATCTACGGGCCGGGGGCTACACCTTC. This chain joins TRBV4-3 and TRBJ1-2; D gene uncertain. Trimming removed 0 bases at V and 8 bases at J, with 13 bases between. This CDR3 spans 14 amino acids. Per the germline V gene, CDR1 is LGHNA and CDR2 is YSLEER.

This clonotype showed up many times. The chain combines TRBV4-1 with TRBJ2-7; D remains unclear. This CDR3 is 12 amino acids long. V dropped 1 base and J dropped 6 bases, with 7 bases sitting between them. The germline gives CDR1 MGHRA, CDR2 YSYEKL. In DNA, the CDR3 is TGCGCCAGCAGCCAAGGGGGTCGCGAGCAGTACTTC. Encoded protein: CASSQGGREQYF.